Presented here are 22 T cell receptor beta chains from one specimen sequenced in a study of T cells in Graves' hyperthyroidism and ophthalmopathy. TCR beta CDR3 region amplification was performed from RNA transcripts. First-round RT-PCR targeting the TCR CDR3 was performed with the HTBI primer set. TCRdb reprocessed the multiplex PCR reads with MiXCR, giving one entry per CDR3 protein. The table includes roughly 570,000 distinct CDR3 sequences, around 46% detected once. Sequenced sample: peripheral blood or thyroid tissue (not recorded which). Receptors originate from an adult woman with Graves' disease, either hyperthyroidism or ophthalmopathy (not recorded which).

This clonotype was seen just once. The rearrangement joins TRBV9 to TRBJ1-6; no clear D. Trimming took off 0 bases at V and 7 bases at J, with 17 bases between the two ends. In germline, CDR1 is SGDLS, CDR2 YYNGEE. CDR3 size: 17 residues. CDR3 DNA: TGTGCCAGCAGCGTAGGCACCCTCGGAGGACGCAATTCACCCCTCCACTTT. Amino acids: CASSVGTLGGRNSPLHF.

This clonotype was counted at least ten times. The chain has TRBV27 and TRBJ2-5; D is possibly TRBD2 (6 bases). V lost 5 bases and J lost 7, with 17 bases in between. The CDR3 sequence is 14 residues long. Germline lookup yields CDR1 MNHEY and CDR2 SMNVEV (reference sequence). In DNA, the CDR3 is TGTGCCAGCAGTGCGGGACCCGCAGCGGGGACCCAGTACTTC. Translated, it gives CASSAGPAAGTQYF.

This clonotype came up many times. The V call is TRBV2, the J call TRBJ1-5; D unresolved. Germline V lookup: CDR1 SNHLY, CDR2 FYNNEI. CDR3 length: 16 residues. V lost 3 bases and J 0 bases, leaving 12 bases between the germline ends. The CDR3 loop is CASSDTVIYSNQPQHF. CDR3 nucleotides: TGTGCCAGCAGTGATACAGTGATATATAGCAATCAGCCCCAGCATTTT.

Details on this clonotype: This may be a read error, as it is one base from a much larger clone. The chain is built from TRBV10-3 and TRBJ2-7; either TRBD1 or TRBD2 may supply D (5 bases each). The V and J ends lost 6 bases and 7 bases respectively, with 16 bases between them. CDR1 ENHRY and CDR2 SYGVKD come from the germline V gene. The CDR3 contains 13 residues. CDR3 sequence reads: CAIRGTGLGEQYF. Written as DNA, the CDR3 is TGTGCCATCAGGGGGACCGGTTTGGGGGAGCAGTACTTC.

The chain uses TRBV20-1 and TRBJ1-6; D ambiguous. The germline gives CDR1 DFQATT, CDR2 SNEGSKA (reference sequence). The CDR3 loop spans 14 amino acids. The CDR3 spells CSVGGLRTNSPLHF. In nucleotides, the CDR3 is TGCAGCGTTGGAGGACTAAGGACGAATTCACCCCTCCACTTT.

This clonotype was counted once. This chain uses TRBV7-9 with TRBJ1-2; 8 nucleotides agree with TRBD1. Per the germline V gene, CDR1 is SEHNR and CDR2 is FQNEAQ (reference sequence). V lost 2 bases and J lost 3; bases outside the gene matches: 17. This CDR3 is built from 19 residues. This chain's CDR3 is CASSLSQGALRAGHYGYTF. For the CDR3, the DNA is TGTGCCAGCAGCTTAAGCCAGGGGGCCCTCAGGGCGGGTCACTATGGCTACACCTTC.

The chain couples TRBV28 to TRBJ2-7; unclear D gene. CDR3 length: 13 amino acids. V lost 2 bases and J 0 bases, leaving 5 bases between the germline ends. Germline V gene lookup returns CDR1 MDHEN and CDR2 SYDVKM. The CDR3 DNA reads TGTGCCAGCAGTTTAGTACCCTCCTACGAGCAGTACTTC. Its translation is CASSLVPSYEQYF. Looking up the rest from reference TRBV28 and TRBJ2-7 gives the full variable domain: DVKVTQSSRYLVKRTGEKVFLECVQDMDHENMFWYRQDPGLGLRLIYFSYDVKMKEKGDIPEGYSVSREKKERFSLILESASTNQTSMYLCASSLVPSYEQYFGPGTRLTVT.

This clonotype was detected many times. In nucleotides, the CDR3 is TGCGCCAGCAGCTTGGTTGTTATGGGACAGGGGAACGAGCAGTACTTC. This translates into CASSLVVMGQGNEQYF. The rearrangement joins TRBV5-1 to TRBJ2-7; TRBD1 aligns across 10 bases. Losses at the gene ends were 0 bases for V and 5 bases for J; bases not matched to a gene: 8. The CDR3 is 16 residues long. CDR1 is SGHRS, CDR2 YFSETQ, per germline.

Of note for this clonotype: A much larger clonotype is one base distant, so this may be a read error. V usage is TRBV6-1 and J usage is TRBJ1-3; D ambiguous. The CDR3 consists of 14 residues. CDR1 MNHNS and CDR2 SASEGT come from the germline V gene. CDR3 DNA sequence: TGTACCAGCTTAATTGGAGGTGGAGGAAACACCATATATTTT. Its translation is CTSLIGGGGNTIYF.

This clonotype appeared a few times. The V and J genes are TRBV25-1 and TRBJ1-2; D is perhaps TRBD1 (5 bases). The CDR3 contains 14 residues. Looked up from germline, CDR1 is MGHDK and CDR2 is SYGVNS. V was cut by 8 bases and J by 2 bases, with 15 bases left in between. The CDR3 here is CASWAGGLNYGYTF. The CDR3 DNA sequence: TGTGCCAGCTGGGCCGGGGGATTAAACTATGGCTACACCTTC.

This clonotype was found many times. The chain combines TRBV10-3 with TRBJ2-7; 7 positions agree with TRBD1. This CDR3 contains 15 residues. The V segment lost 4 bases and the J segment 2 bases; nucleotides outside the gene matches: 8. Germline values: CDR1 ENHRY, CDR2 SYGVKD. Written as DNA, the CDR3 is TGTGCCATCAGTGCTCTCTCAGGGGGAGCCTACGAGCAGTACTTC. It yields the protein CAISALSGGAYEQYF.

This chain connects TRBV29-1 to TRBJ1-2; TRBD1 matches 10 bases. CDR1 and CDR2 from the germline V gene are SQVTM and ANQGSEA. The CDR3 has 17 residues. The ends lost 7 bases at V and 3 bases at J; junction bases unmatched: 17. The CDR3: CSALGRTGGEGDYGYTF. The CDR3 nucleotides are TGCAGCGCCCTCGGCCGGACAGGGGGTGAGGGGGACTATGGCTACACCTTC.

In its sample, this clonotype was seen many times. J is TRBJ2-7 and V is TRBV6-4; D gene uncertain. The CDR3 sequence is 14 residues long. Germline loops: CDR1 MRHNA, CDR2 SNTAGT. V lost 10 bases and J lost 3, with 19 bases in between. CDR3 residues: CATQRTAEDYEQYF. For the CDR3, the DNA is TGTGCCACCCAACGAACGGCAGAAGACTACGAGCAGTACTTC.

The chain has TRBV7-6 and TRBJ2-5, with a possible D match to TRBD1 (7 bases). Trimming pared 4 bases from V and 7 bases from J, leaving 28 bases between. Germline V gives CDR1 SGHVS, CDR2 FNYEAQ. CDR3 size: 18 residues. The CDR3 spells CASSSRQGGWEVAGTQYF. The DNA of the CDR3 is TGTGCCAGCAGCTCCCGACAGGGTGGTTGGGAGGTAGCCGGGACCCAGTACTTC.

The chain has TRBV11-1 and TRBJ1-1; D gene unclear. The CDR3 is 10 amino acids. V was trimmed by 7 bases and J by 8 bases, leaving 8 bases between them. CDR1 and CDR2 from the germline V gene are SGHAT and FQDESV (reference sequence). The DNA of the CDR3 is TGTGCCAGCACCAAACTAGAAGCTTTCTTT. This gives the protein CASTKLEAFF. Full variable domain (missing parts from reference TRBV11-1 and TRBJ1-1): EAEVAQSPRYKITEKSQAVAFWCDPISGHATLYWYRQILGQGPELLVQFQDESVVDDSQLPKDRFSAERLKGVDSTLKIQPAELGDSAMYLCASTKLEAFFGQGTRLTVV.

The sample holds many counts of this clonotype. The chain joins TRBV7-3 to TRBJ1-1, with D perhaps matching TRBD1 (5 bases). The germline CDR1 and CDR2 sequences are SGHTA and FQGTGA. The ends were cut back, 2 bases at V and 4 bases at J, with 11 bases in the middle. The CDR3 is 14 amino acids. CDR3 sequence (DNA): TGTGCCAGCAGCTTACGGGGAGGGGTCACTGAAGCTTTCTTT. Encoded protein: CASSLRGGVTEAFF.

The chain links TRBV12-3 or TRBV12-4 to TRBJ1-1; no firm D call. V dropped 5 bases and J dropped 4 bases, with 11 bases sitting between them. The CDR3 has 13 amino acids. The chain's CDR3 is CASSPIAGTEAFF. The CDR3 coding sequence is TGTGCCAGCAGTCCAATAGCGGGCACTGAAGCTTTCTTT.

The CDR3 here is CASSLRTEAYEQYF. The CDR3 bases are TGTGCCAGCAGCCTACGGACAGAAGCCTACGAGCAGTACTTC. The rearrangement links TRBV7-8 to TRBJ2-7; the D gene is possibly TRBD1 (6 bases). Germline V gene sequence: CDR1 SGHVS, CDR2 FQNEAQ. There are 14 residues in the CDR3. The ends were cut back, 5 bases at V and 2 bases at J, with 13 bases in the middle. The whole variable domain, filled in from reference TRBV7-8 and TRBJ2-7, reads GAGVSQSPRYKVAKRGQDVALRCDPISGHVSLFWYQQALGQGPEFLTYFQNEAQLDKSGLPSDRFFAERPEGSVSTLKIQRTQQEDSAVYLCASSLRTEAYEQYFGPGTRLTVT.

For the CDR3, the DNA is TGTGACCGGGACAGACCCGAGACCCAGTACTTC. Residues: CDRDRPETQYF. V and J are TRBV24-1 and TRBJ2-5; 7 nucleotides match TRBD1. The CDR3 consists of 11 residues. CDR1 and CDR2 (germline): KGHDR, SFDVKD.

With regard to this clonotype: One end of the junction is discordant with germline, which a read error may explain. The rearrangement links TRBV12-3 or TRBV12-4 to TRBJ1-1; D unresolved. The CDR3 is 13 residues long. The CDR3 DNA is TGTGCCTGCAGCGGGGTCAGTGATACTGAAGCTTTCTTT. Protein: CACSGVSDTEAFF.

CDR3 DNA: TGCAGTGCCCCCAGTCCCGACAGTGTCGAGCAGTACTTC. Protein: CSAPSPDSVEQYF. The chain couples TRBV20-1 to TRBJ2-7; D is perhaps TRBD1 (5 bases). Trimming cost V 6 bases and J 6 bases, with 18 bases left between them. The CDR3 consists of 13 residues. The germline gives CDR1 DFQATT, CDR2 SNEGSKA (reference sequence).

The chain employs TRBV2 and TRBJ2-7; D is perhaps TRBD1 (6 bases). Germline V lookup: CDR1 SNHLY, CDR2 FYNNEI. CDR3 length: 15 amino acids. V was trimmed by 4 bases and J by 6 bases, leaving 19 bases between them. The CDR3 bases are TGTGCCAGCAGTGCCTTGTCGACAGGCATTGGCGAGCAGTACTTC. Translation gives CASSALSTGIGEQYF.